This TCR beta chain was identified in a study of CD8 T cells in ankylosing spondylitis. This clonotype was counted only a few times. A single record per CDR3 protein comes from TCRdb applying MiXCR to the 5' RACE reads. The data contain tens of thousands of distinct CDR3 sequences, 27% of them singletons. The CDR3 loop spans 15 amino acids. V lost 6 bases, J lost 4 bases, and 7 bases stayed unmatched. The clonotype originates from a male donor with ankylosing spondylitis or in good health (not recorded which). The V call is TRBV12-3 or TRBV12-4, the J call TRBJ2-5, with TRBD2 identical over 11 bases. Sample: blood, either unsorted or a sorted T cell fraction (not recorded which). The CDR3 sequence is CASSPTSGGGETQYF. The CDR3 nucleotides are TGTGCCAGCAGCCCCACTAGCGGGGGTGGAGAGACCCAGTACTTC.